These 22 T cell receptor beta chains were all obtained from the same sample, sequenced in a study of Graves' ophthalmopathy and Graves' hyperthyroidism. RNA transcripts were the source from which TCR beta CDR3 regions were amplified. RT-PCR with HTBI primers came first, then second-round multiplex PCR. TCRdb re-derived calls from the multiplex PCR reads in MiXCR, one entry per CDR3 protein. The sample gives 350,000 to 450,000 distinct CDR3 sequences, around 17% of which show up once; roughly 1.5% is in the top ten. The sample consisted of peripheral blood. These receptors originate from a woman between 18 and 30 years old with Graves' ophthalmopathy.

The rearrangement joins TRBV19 to TRBJ2-7; 7 bases match TRBD2. V trimming: 4 bases; J trimming: 5 bases; junction bases outside the gene matches: 11. Germline-derived CDR1 and CDR2 are LNHDA and SQIVND (reference sequence). CDR3 length equals 15 residues. The CDR3 loop reads CASSSLAGEWDEQYF. The CDR3, as DNA: TGTGCCAGTAGTAGTCTGGCGGGGGAATGGGACGAGCAGTACTTC.

This clonotype was picked up a small number of times. The rearrangement uses TRBV6-1 and TRBJ1-2; D is undetermined. The CDR3 is 13 residues long. Trimming pared 8 bases from V and 8 bases from J, leaving 18 bases between. In germline, CDR1 is MNHNS, CDR2 SASEGT. CDR3 protein: CASAAPLPGGYTF. The CDR3 DNA is TGTGCCAGCGCGGCTCCCCTTCCCGGAGGCTACACCTTC.

This clonotype was counted ten times or more. The chain recombines TRBV11-2 with TRBJ2-7, with TRBD2 as a possible D gene (6 bases). Trimming took 5 bases from V and 4 from J, leaving 15 bases between them. Germline V gives CDR1 SGHAT, CDR2 FQNNGV. The CDR3 is made up of 14 amino acids. The CDR3 sequence is CASSLGGAAYEQYF. The CDR3 coding sequence is TGTGCCAGCAGCCTAGGAGGGGCAGCGTACGAGCAGTACTTC.

This clonotype has a count of ten or more. This rearrangement joins TRBV20-1 to TRBJ1-2, with TRBD1 identical over 7 bases. CDR3 length equals 13 residues. Per germline, CDR1 DFQATT and CDR2 SNEGSKA (reference sequence). Losses at the gene ends were 1 base for V and 12 bases for J; bases not matched to a gene: 11. CDR3: CSARVPEGQANTF. CDR3 DNA: TGCAGTGCTAGAGTTCCCGAAGGACAGGCAAACACCTTC.

This clonotype was observed at least ten times. The V call is TRBV28, the J call TRBJ1-1; D gene unclear. The V gene's germline CDR1 is MDHEN and CDR2 SYDVKM. There are 12 residues in the CDR3. V was trimmed by 3 bases and J by 7 bases, leaving 9 bases between them. Here the CDR3 reads CASSFMGFEAFF. The CDR3 DNA reads as TGTGCCAGCAGTTTCATGGGGTTTGAAGCTTTCTTT.

The J gene is TRBJ2-7, the V gene TRBV25-1; weak D call: TRBD1 (6 bases). The V gene's germline CDR1 is MGHDK and CDR2 SYGVNS. Trimming stripped 1 base from V and 2 bases from J, with 6 bases between. The CDR3 loop spans 13 amino acids. In DNA form, the CDR3 reads TGTGCCAGCAGTGAATGGGGGCCCTACGAGCAGTACTTC. This translates into CASSEWGPYEQYF.

The sample holds many counts of this clonotype. The chain carries TRBV6-2 or TRBV6-3 and TRBJ2-7, with D unresolved. This CDR3 is 13 amino acids long. Trimming left V 1 base short and J 0 bases short, with 4 bases between. Germline CDR1 MNHEY, CDR2 SVGEGT. Here the CDR3 DNA reads TGTGCCAGCAGTTACTTGCACTCCTACGAGCAGTACTTC. Encoded protein: CASSYLHSYEQYF.

At least ten counts were recorded for this clonotype. V and J are TRBV6-1 and TRBJ1-5; 7 bases align to TRBD1. This CDR3 comprises 13 residues. The germline CDR1 and CDR2 sequences are MNHNS and SASEGT. Germline trimming cut 10 bases from V and 5 bases from J; bases unmatched to any gene: 8. For the CDR3, the DNA is TGTGCCACCTCACCAGGGGGGGATCAGCCCCAGCATTTT. Amino acids: CATSPGGDQPQHF.

In this sample, this clonotype turned up many times. The V and J genes are TRBV27 and TRBJ2-2, with D possibly being TRBD1 or TRBD2 (5 bases each). Deletions cut 4 bases from V and 7 bases from J, with 16 bases between. Germline CDR1 MNHEY, CDR2 SMNVEV (reference sequence). The CDR3 extends over 15 amino acids. The CDR3 DNA sequence: TGTGCCAGCAGTTCCGGGACGGTATGGATCGGGGAGCTGTTTTTT. It specifies CASSSGTVWIGELFF.

This clonotype was detected a few times. CDR3 amino acids: CASSLAETGGYRSEQYF. CDR3 DNA sequence: TGTGCCAGCAGCTTAGCGGAGACGGGAGGGTATAGGAGCGAGCAGTACTTC. The rearrangement joins TRBV7-8 to TRBJ2-7; 8 positions agree with TRBD2. V lost 0 bases and J lost 6; bases outside the gene matches: 13. The CDR3 covers 17 residues. Looked up from germline, CDR1 is SGHVS and CDR2 is FQNEAQ. Full variable domain (rest looked up from reference TRBV7-8 and TRBJ2-7): GAGVSQSPRYKVAKRGQDVALRCDPISGHVSLFWYQQALGQGPEFLTYFQNEAQLDKSGLPSDRFFAERPEGSVSTLKIQRTQQEDSAVYLCASSLAETGGYRSEQYFGPGTRLTVT.

This clonotype occurred many times. The rearrangement uses TRBV6-1 and TRBJ2-7; D is possibly TRBD2 (5 bases). V was cut by 1 base and J by 4 bases, with 14 bases left in between. Germline V gives CDR1 MNHNS, CDR2 SASEGT. The CDR3 is 15 amino acids. CDR3 in DNA: TGTGCCAGCAGTGAAGTAGAGGGCTCTGGGTACGAGCAGTACTTC. It codes for CASSEVEGSGYEQYF.

V usage is TRBV29-1 and J usage is TRBJ1-3; no definite D call. Germline CDR1 is SQVTM and CDR2 is ANQGSEA. Trimming pared 3 bases from V and 2 bases from J, leaving 11 bases between. The CDR3 is made up of 14 amino acids. CDR3 residues: CSVEAEITGNTIYF. CDR3 nucleotide sequence: TGCAGCGTTGAGGCGGAGATAACTGGAAACACCATATATTTT.

This clonotype was found many times. This chain uses TRBV20-1 with TRBJ2-7; 9 bases fit TRBD1. This CDR3 has 14 residues. CDR1 and CDR2 from the germline V gene are DFQATT and SNEGSKA (reference sequence). With 4 bases clipped from V and 2 bases from J, the junction kept 6 bases outside the gene matches. CDR3 sequence: CSAKGTGNPYEQYF. CDR3 nucleotides: TGCAGTGCTAAGGGGACAGGGAATCCCTACGAGCAGTACTTC.

This clonotype occurred many times. The junction and the germline gene differ at one end; a read error may be behind it. V and J are TRBV25-1 and TRBJ2-4; D not certain. Germline V gives CDR1 MGHDK, CDR2 SYGVNS. CDR3 length: 12 residues. In nucleotides, the CDR3 is TGTGCCAGCAGTCCTGGGCAAAACGTTCAGTACTTC. Translating it yields CASSPGQNVQYF.

This chain connects TRBV28 to TRBJ2-5; the D gene could be TRBD1 or TRBD2 (6 bases each). The germline V and J ends were trimmed by 7 bases and 6 bases, with 18 bases remaining between them. This CDR3 has 14 residues. The germline gives CDR1 MDHEN, CDR2 SYDVKM. Here the CDR3 DNA reads TGTGCCAGCACCACCCCTACAGGGAGGAAGACCCAGTACTTC. This gives the protein CASTTPTGRKTQYF.

There are many counts of this clonotype. This rearrangement joins TRBV19 to TRBJ2-7, with unresolved D. V shed 7 bases and J shed 1 base, with 11 bases lying between them. This CDR3 is 13 amino acids long. Germline V gene sequence: CDR1 LNHDA, CDR2 SQIVND (reference sequence). The CDR3 nucleotides are TGTGCCAGTAAGGCCCTTGGGTCCTACGAGCAGTACTTC. Translated, it gives CASKALGSYEQYF.

Many counts were recorded for this clonotype. In nucleotides, the CDR3 is TGTGCCAGCAGTTTACACGGACAGAGAACTGAAGCTTTCTTT. Amino acids: CASSLHGQRTEAFF. The chain combines TRBV28 with TRBJ1-1; D might be TRBD1 (6 bases). The CDR3 totals 14 residues. Germline V gene data show CDR1 as MDHEN and CDR2 as SYDVKM. V lost 2 bases, J lost 5 bases, and 12 bases lay in between. Full variable domain (remainder filled in from reference TRBV28 and TRBJ1-1): DVKVTQSSRYLVKRTGEKVFLECVQDMDHENMFWYRQDPGLGLRLIYFSYDVKMKEKGDIPEGYSVSREKKERFSLILESASTNQTSMYLCASSLHGQRTEAFFGQGTRLTVV.

The chain carries TRBV6-1 and TRBJ2-5; D gene ambiguous. Trimming removed 0 bases from V and 2 bases from J, with 16 bases in between. CDR1 is MNHNS and CDR2 is SASEGT in the germline V gene. This CDR3 contains 17 residues. The CDR3 nucleotides read TGTGCCAGCAGTGAAGCGCTGTGGTACAGATCTCAAGAGACCCAGTACTTC. It translates to CASSEALWYRSQETQYF.

This clonotype was seen many times. The chain has TRBV6-1 and TRBJ2-5, with D maybe TRBD2 (6 bases). Germline CDR1 MNHNS, CDR2 SASEGT. V gave up 6 bases and J gave up 3 bases, with 11 bases separating them. The CDR3 covers 13 residues. CDR3 in amino acids: CASRLSGEETQYF. CDR3 DNA sequence: TGTGCCAGCAGACTATCGGGGGAAGAGACCCAGTACTTC.

This clonotype was seen repeatedly, ten times or more. V is TRBV6-1 and J is TRBJ1-5; D perhaps matches TRBD1 (5 bases). The CDR3 runs to 15 residues. Per germline, CDR1 MNHNS and CDR2 SASEGT. Trimming took off 7 bases at V and 4 bases at J, with 17 bases between the two ends. The CDR3 spells CASKGLELLNQPQHF. Written as DNA, the CDR3 is TGTGCCAGCAAGGGGTTGGAGTTGCTAAATCAGCCCCAGCATTTT.

V is TRBV29-1 and J is TRBJ1-1; perhaps TRBD1 as D (5 bases). Germline V gives CDR1 SQVTM, CDR2 ANQGSEA. V shed 6 bases and J shed 5 bases, with 10 bases lying between them. This CDR3 spans 11 amino acids. The CDR3 spells CSVDSRTEAFF. The CDR3 DNA reads as TGCAGCGTCGACAGTCGGACTGAAGCTTTCTTT.

This clonotype was seen repeatedly, ten times or more. This chain uses TRBV14 with TRBJ2-5; no clear D. The CDR3 runs 15 residues. Looked up from germline, CDR1 is SGHDN and CDR2 is FVKESK. V was trimmed by 0 bases and J by 2 bases, leaving 10 bases between them. The CDR3 nucleotides are TGTGCCAGCAGCCAAGATCGAACCGCTCAAGAGACCCAGTACTTC. This gives the protein CASSQDRTAQETQYF.